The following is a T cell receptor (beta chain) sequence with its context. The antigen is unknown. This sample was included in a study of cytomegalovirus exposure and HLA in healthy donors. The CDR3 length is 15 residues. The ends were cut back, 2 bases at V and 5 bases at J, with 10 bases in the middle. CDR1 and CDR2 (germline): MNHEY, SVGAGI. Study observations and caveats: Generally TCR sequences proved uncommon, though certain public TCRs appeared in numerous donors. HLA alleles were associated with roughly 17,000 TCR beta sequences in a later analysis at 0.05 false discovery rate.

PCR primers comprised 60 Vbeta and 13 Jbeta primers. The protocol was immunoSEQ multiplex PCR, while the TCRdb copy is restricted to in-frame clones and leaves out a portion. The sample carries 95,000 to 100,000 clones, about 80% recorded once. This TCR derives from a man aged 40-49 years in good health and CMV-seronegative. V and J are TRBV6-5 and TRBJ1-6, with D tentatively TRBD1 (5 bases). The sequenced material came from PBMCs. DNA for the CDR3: TGTGCCAGCAGTTACGGAGGGACTAATAATTCACCCCTCCACTTT. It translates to CASSYGGTNNSPLHF.